Sequencing of this T cell receptor beta chain was carried out in a study of blood T cell repertoires in COVID-19. Study information: There were acute and convalescent COVID-19 samples, and they came from the United States, Italy and Spain. PBMCs, B-cell-depleted T cells, or T cells provided the cDNA or gDNA that made up the material.

This clone turned up a few times. Clones were sequenced by immunoSEQ multiplex PCR, and TCRdb holds only the in-frame ones, with some missing. Of approximately 280,000 clones listed, around 86% are singletons. This CDR3 has 15 amino acids. V was shortened by 0 bases and J by 15 bases, with 21 bases between the two germline ends. The germline V gene encodes CDR1 MGHRA and CDR2 YSYEKL. The specimen sequenced was peripheral blood. This chain uses TRBV4-1 with TRBJ1-5; D is undetermined. This clonotype originated in a man in his fifties or sixties with acute or convalescent COVID-19. The CDR3 region has the DNA TGCGCCAGCAGCCAAGATCTTGGAGATTTAGTCTTGAGGCATTTT. Encoded protein: CASSQDLGDLVLRHF.